A single sample is the source of the 3 T cell receptor beta chains below, sequenced in a study of cytomegalovirus exposure and HLA in healthy donors. PCR employed 60 Vbeta and 13 Jbeta primers. Here immunoSEQ multiplex PCR was the method, and the copy in TCRdb shows in-frame clones only, minus some. Here the sample spans under 150,000 clones, roughly three quarters being singletons. Sequencing used PBMCs. All receptors come from a middle-aged woman in good health and CMV-seronegative.

The genes are TRBV28 and TRBJ1-4, with D possibly matching TRBD1 (6 bases). The germline V gene has CDR1 MDHEN and CDR2 SYDVKM. V was cut by 3 bases and J by 4 bases, with 15 bases left in between. The CDR3 spans 16 residues. The DNA for the CDR3 is TGTGCCAGCAGTTTCTTCGCTCAGGGGATTAATGAAAAACTGTTTTTT. It yields the protein CASSFFAQGINEKLFF.

J is TRBJ2-7 and V is TRBV6-6, with a tentative D call TRBD1 (7 bases). Germline V gives CDR1 MNHNY, CDR2 SVGAGI (reference sequence). The CDR3 sequence is 15 residues long. V was clipped by 4 bases and J by 4 bases, with 17 bases between them. The CDR3 region has the DNA TGTGCCAGCAGTTTGCAAGGGGGCGGGGCTTACGAGCAGTACTTC. Its translation: CASSLQGGGAYEQYF.

The V call is TRBV25-1, the J call TRBJ1-1; perhaps TRBD1 as D (5 bases). This CDR3 has 13 residues. Germline V lookup: CDR1 MGHDK, CDR2 SYGVNS. The germline V and J ends were trimmed by 6 bases and 3 bases, with 11 bases remaining between them. The CDR3 loop is CASRGGWYTEAFF. In DNA, the CDR3 is TGTGCCAGCAGGGGGGGGTGGTACACTGAAGCTTTCTTT.